A single sample is the source of the 24 T cell receptor beta chains below, sequenced in a study of blood T cells in healthy people across ages. Then a second PCR, running roughly 6 to 11 cycles, was carried out with a sample-barcoded 5' primer and a J-beta primer mix. TCRdb analysed the 5' RACE reads with MiXCR anew, one entry per CDR3 protein. The sample lists some 1.5 million distinct CDR3 sequences, roughly 30% seen once, with around 7.7% in the top ten. The sample was blood. These TCRs come from a woman aged 25 to 39 in good health.

This clonotype has just a few counts. The chain is built from TRBV7-2 and TRBJ2-2; D is possibly TRBD2 (7 bases). CDR3 length: 14 amino acids. The V gene lost 6 bases and the J gene lost 2 bases, with 10 bases spanning the gap. Germline loops: CDR1 SGHTA, CDR2 FQGNSA. In DNA form, the CDR3 reads TGTGCCAGCAGGCGGGGGCGAAACACCGGGGAGCTGTTTTTT. Protein: CASRRGRNTGELFF.

This clonotype showed up many times. The V gene is TRBV29-1, the J gene TRBJ2-3; 10 bases map to TRBD1. V lost 5 bases and J lost 2; bases outside the gene matches: 10. Germline-derived CDR1 and CDR2 are SQVTM and ANQGSEA. This CDR3 comprises 16 residues. For the CDR3, the DNA is TGCAGCGTTCCGCCGGGACAGGGGTCGACCACAGATACGCAGTATTTT. This encodes CSVPPGQGSTTDTQYF.

This clonotype was observed many times. This rearrangement joins TRBV25-1 to TRBJ2-1, with unresolved D. CDR1 is MGHDK, CDR2 SYGVNS, per germline. V gave up 3 bases and J gave up 8 bases, with 11 bases separating them. This CDR3 contains 13 residues. CDR3 region: CASSDPGRHEQFF. The DNA for the CDR3 is TGTGCCAGCAGTGACCCCGGACGACATGAGCAGTTCTTC. Drawing the rest from reference TRBV25-1 and TRBJ2-1, the complete variable domain is EADIYQTPRYLVIGTGKKITLECSQTMGHDKMYWYQQDPGMELHLIHYSYGVNSTEKGDLSSESTVSRIRTEHFPLTLESARPSHTSQYLCASSDPGRHEQFFGPGTRLTVL.

DNA of the CDR3: TGCAGCATTATAGCGGACCAAGAGACCCAGTACTTC. The encoded protein is CSIIADQETQYF. V and J are TRBV29-1 and TRBJ2-5, with a tentative D call TRBD2 (6 bases). The CDR3 covers 12 residues. Germline V lookup: CDR1 SQVTM, CDR2 ANQGSEA. Trimming stripped 8 bases from V and 0 bases from J, with 10 bases between.

In its sample, this clonotype was seen a few times. The V gene is TRBV7-2, the J gene TRBJ2-1, with D possibly being TRBD1 or TRBD2 (5 bases each). The V gene's germline CDR1 is SGHTA and CDR2 FQGNSA. V was trimmed by 3 bases and J by 6 bases, leaving 6 bases between them. This CDR3 has 12 residues. CDR3 in amino acids: CASSFGTNEQFF. The CDR3 region has the DNA TGTGCCAGCAGCTTTGGGACCAATGAGCAGTTCTTC.

The table lists this clonotype with many counts. The chain is built from TRBV7-9 and TRBJ2-7, with 8 nucleotides matching TRBD2. The CDR3 has 15 amino acids. CDR1 is SEHNR, CDR2 FQNEAQ, per germline (reference sequence). Trimming cost V 3 bases and J 4 bases; bases outside gene matches: 8. The CDR3 here is CASSFRASGRYEQYF. CDR3 sequence (DNA): TGTGCCAGCAGCTTCCGGGCTAGCGGGCGATACGAGCAGTACTTC.

This clonotype was observed a few times. V usage is TRBV9 and J usage is TRBJ2-1, with D uncertain. Trimming stripped 4 bases from V and 5 bases from J, with 16 bases between. The CDR3 extends over 15 amino acids. CDR1 and CDR2 from the germline V gene are SGDLS and YYNGEE. The CDR3 spells CASSPTWNLDNEQFF. CDR3 sequence (DNA): TGTGCCAGCAGCCCAACGTGGAATCTCGACAATGAGCAGTTCTTC. The full variable domain, its missing parts supplied by reference TRBV9 and TRBJ2-1, is DSGVTQTPKHLITATGQRVTLRCSPRSGDLSVYWYQQSLDQGLQFLIQYYNGEERAKGNILERFSAQQFPDLHSELNLSSLELGDSALYFCASSPTWNLDNEQFFGPGTRLTVL.

This clonotype was counted between two and nine times. The V and J genes are TRBV14 and TRBJ2-1; D gene uncertain. The CDR3 is made up of 15 amino acids. Germline V CDR1 and CDR2: SGHDN, FVKESK. Deletions cut 2 bases from V and 4 bases from J, with 12 bases between. For the CDR3, the DNA is TGTGCCAGCAGCCAATCGGGTCCTCCGTACAATGAGCAGTTCTTC. Residues: CASSQSGPPYNEQFF.

This clonotype was observed a few times. This chain links TRBV11-2 with TRBJ2-4; D gene unclear. The germline V gene has CDR1 SGHAT and CDR2 FQNNGV. Between the trimmed V and J ends, which lost 4 bases and 3 bases, there was a span of 10 bases. CDR3 size: 14 residues. CDR3 protein: CASSWAWGKNIQYF. CDR3 sequence (DNA): TGTGCCAGCAGCTGGGCGTGGGGCAAAAACATTCAGTACTTC. Variable domain in full (rest from reference TRBV11-2 and TRBJ2-4): EAGVAQSPRYKIIEKRQSVAFWCNPISGHATLYWYQQILGQGPKLLIQFQNNGVVDDSQLPKDRFSAERLKGVDSTLKIQPAKLEDSAVYLCASSWAWGKNIQYFGAGTRLSVL.

This clonotype has a handful of counts. CDR3 in amino acids: CASSSVRGTYNSPLHF. CDR3 DNA sequence: TGTGCCAGCAGTTCGGTCAGGGGGACCTATAATTCACCCCTCCACTTT. The chain joins TRBV6-5 to TRBJ1-6; the match to TRBD1 covers 7 bases. With V trimmed by 4 bases and J by 2 bases, 5 bases remained unmatched. From germline, CDR1 is MNHEY and CDR2 SVGAGI. This CDR3 is 16 amino acids long.

This chain links TRBV3-1 with TRBJ1-1; D uncertain. V shed 1 base and J shed 8 bases, with 11 bases lying between them. In germline, CDR1 is LGHDT, CDR2 YNNKEL (reference sequence). This CDR3 has 13 residues. CDR3 amino acids: CASSQATGVEAFF. Written as DNA, the CDR3 is TGTGCCAGCAGCCAAGCGACTGGGGTGGAAGCTTTCTTT. Variable domain in full (rest from reference TRBV3-1 and TRBJ1-1): DTAVSQTPKYLVTQMGNDKSIKCEQNLGHDTMYWYKQDSKKFLKIMFSYNNKELIINETVPNRFSPKSPDKAHLNLHINSLELGDSAVYFCASSQATGVEAFFGQGTRLTVV.

Details on this clonotype: The CDR3 does not end in the conserved phenylalanine or tryptophan, so this is likely a read error. V is TRBV7-2 and J is TRBJ2-5, with no clear D. The length of the CDR3 is 15 residues. Germline lookup yields CDR1 SGHTA and CDR2 FQGNSA. Trimming shortened V by 7 bases and J by 5 bases, and 20 bases separated the two germline ends. The CDR3 DNA is TGTGCCAGCACTGTGGCTCCAACTCCCTGGGAGACCCAGTACGTC. It yields the protein CASTVAPTPWETQYV.

This clonotype was detected only a few times. V gene TRBV19 combines with J gene TRBJ2-3, with 7 bases that match TRBD2. There are 14 residues in the CDR3. The germline CDR1 and CDR2 sequences are LNHDA and SQIVND (reference sequence). The junction had 11 bases not matched to a gene; V was cut back by 10 bases and J by 4 bases. This CDR3 reads CATTEGGVADTQYF. The CDR3 nucleotides are TGTGCCACCACGGAGGGAGGGGTGGCAGATACGCAGTATTTT.

The gene calls are TRBV28 and TRBJ1-1; D perhaps matches TRBD1 (5 bases). Germline assignment: CDR1 MDHEN and CDR2 SYDVKM. V shed 6 bases and J shed 4 bases, with 21 bases lying between them. The length of the CDR3 is 16 residues. DNA for the CDR3: TGTGCCAGCAGCCCAGAGCAGGGCGGGTGGACCACTGAAGCTTTCTTT. It codes for CASSPEQGGWTTEAFF.

This clonotype was counted at least ten times. The DNA of the CDR3 is TGTGCCAGCAGCCGCCGGGGGGGTGGCGGGCTCCAAGAGACCCAGTACTTC. Translated, it gives CASSRRGGGGLQETQYF. The chain couples TRBV11-2 to TRBJ2-5; 8 bases match TRBD2. Trimming removed 5 bases from V and 1 base from J; junction bases left unmatched: 12. This CDR3 comprises 17 residues. Germline V CDR1 and CDR2: SGHAT, FQNNGV.

The chain has TRBV30 and TRBJ1-2; D not resolved. The CDR3 has 13 residues. In germline, CDR1 is GTSNPN, CDR2 SVGIG (reference sequence). Between the trimmed V and J ends, which lost 2 bases and 5 bases, there was a span of 12 bases. This CDR3 is CAWSIGKTYGYTF. DNA for the CDR3: TGTGCCTGGAGTATTGGGAAAACTTATGGCTACACCTTC.

This clonotype was counted many times. This rearrangement joins TRBV5-1 to TRBJ2-3, with 9 bases identical to TRBD1. There are 14 residues in the CDR3. The V segment lost 3 bases and the J segment 3 bases; nucleotides outside the gene matches: 2. Looked up from germline, CDR1 is SGHRS and CDR2 is YFSETQ. The CDR3, as DNA: TGCGCCAGCAGCTCGGACAGGGGAACAGATACGCAGTATTTT. Protein sequence: CASSSDRGTDTQYF.

This clonotype was counted ten times or more. The chain joins TRBV7-2 to TRBJ2-5; no clear D. The CDR3 has 12 residues. Germline loops: CDR1 SGHTA, CDR2 FQGNSA. Trimming left V 6 bases short and J 5 bases short, with 10 bases between. The CDR3 DNA sequence: TGTGCCAGCAGTTTAACCCGGGAGACCCAGTACTTC. This translates into CASSLTRETQYF.

This clonotype was seen only a few times. The genes are TRBV6-6 and TRBJ1-4, with a possible D match to TRBD1 (6 bases). The CDR3 runs to 15 residues. Germline CDR1 is MNHNY and CDR2 is SVGAGI (reference sequence). V was cut by 4 bases and J by 7 bases, with 16 bases left in between. The CDR3, as DNA: TGTGCCAGCAGTTCACAACGGGGGCAAGGTGAAAAACTGTTTTTT. It codes for CASSSQRGQGEKLFF.

The chain has TRBV27 and TRBJ2-4, with TRBD1 matching 11 bases. V shed 5 bases, J shed 13 bases, and the junction held 13 bases outside the gene matches. The germline V gene has CDR1 MNHEY and CDR2 SMNVEV (reference sequence). The CDR3 extends over 15 amino acids. CDR3 sequence: CASSRRTGGPDEQYF. The CDR3 DNA reads TGTGCCAGCAGTCGCAGGACAGGGGGCCCCGATGAGCAGTACTTC.

This clonotype was observed a handful of times. The chain is built from TRBV6-5 and TRBJ1-6, with a possible D match to TRBD1 (6 bases). This CDR3 has 16 amino acids. Trimming cost V 7 bases and J 6 bases, with 19 bases left between them. CDR1 is MNHEY and CDR2 is SVGAGI in the germline V gene. The CDR3 protein is CASTSHAGQLNSPLHF. CDR3 sequence (DNA): TGTGCCAGCACCTCACATGCCGGACAGCTTAATTCACCCCTCCACTTT.

This clonotype was seen ten or more times. The chain recombines TRBV14 with TRBJ1-2; D gene unclear. CDR3 length equals 13 residues. V lost 1 base, J lost 4 bases, and 7 bases lay in between. Germline V CDR1 and CDR2: SGHDN, FVKESK. The CDR3 reads CASSQGGSYGYTF. The CDR3 nucleotides read TGTGCCAGCAGCCAAGGGGGTTCCTATGGCTACACCTTC. Full variable domain (remainder filled in from reference TRBV14 and TRBJ1-2): EAGVTQFPSHSVIEKGQTVTLRCDPISGHDNLYWYRRVMGKEIKFLLHFVKESKQDESGMPNNRFLAERTGGTYSTLKVQPAELEDSGVYFCASSQGGSYGYTFGSGTRLTVV.

This clonotype was seen only a few times. The rearrangement links TRBV14 to TRBJ2-5; D is tentatively TRBD1 or TRBD2 (5 bases each). Germline CDR1 is SGHDN and CDR2 is FVKESK. V lost 0 bases and J 8 bases, leaving 13 bases between the germline ends. This CDR3 has 14 residues. CDR3 in amino acids: CASSQEGVASTQYF. CDR3 sequence (DNA): TGTGCCAGCAGCCAAGAGGGGGTCGCGAGTACCCAGTACTTC.

V usage is TRBV29-1 and J usage is TRBJ2-3; D could derive from TRBD1 or TRBD2 (6 bases each). Germline V gene data show CDR1 as SQVTM and CDR2 as ANQGSEA. The germline V and J ends were trimmed by 7 bases and 6 bases, with 17 bases remaining between them. The CDR3 is made up of 13 amino acids. The CDR3 loop is CSAAEGGWDTQYF. CDR3 bases: TGCAGCGCCGCCGAAGGGGGGTGGGATACGCAGTATTTT.